This T cell receptor beta chain was sequenced during a study of radiotherapy plus CTLA-4 blockade in lung cancer. The wider study: With roughly 28% of patients having disease control, objective responses were seen in 15% to 20%.

Remarks on this clone: Its cognate antigen is unknown.

Clones were read by immunoSEQ multiplex PCR, and TCRdb kept only the in-frame ones, dropping some. The sample has 20,000 or so clones; about 82% are singletons. Ipilimumab-mediated CTLA-4 blockade plus focal radiation was given to patients having chemo-refractory metastatic non-small-cell lung cancer. Overall study findings and caveats: After treatment with radiotherapy plus ipilimumab, TCR clones that came from the tumor expanded in blood. Interferon-beta, together with early blood T cell clone dynamics, reportedly best predicted response.

Germline V CDR1 and CDR2: MDHEN, SYDVKM. With 2 bases removed from V and 0 bases from J, the gap between germline ends came to 11 bases. The CDR3 runs to 16 residues. Sequenced material: peripheral blood, taken from a patient treated with radiotherapy plus ipilimumab. V and J are TRBV28 and TRBJ2-1, with TRBD2 as a possible D gene (6 bases). The receptor comes from a human donor with non-small cell lung cancer whose response to radiotherapy plus ipilimumab could not be evaluated. CDR3 coding DNA: TGTGCCAGCAGTTTAGCCGGGCGGGGCTCCTACAATGAGCAGTTCTTC. This gives the protein CASSLAGRGSYNEQFF.